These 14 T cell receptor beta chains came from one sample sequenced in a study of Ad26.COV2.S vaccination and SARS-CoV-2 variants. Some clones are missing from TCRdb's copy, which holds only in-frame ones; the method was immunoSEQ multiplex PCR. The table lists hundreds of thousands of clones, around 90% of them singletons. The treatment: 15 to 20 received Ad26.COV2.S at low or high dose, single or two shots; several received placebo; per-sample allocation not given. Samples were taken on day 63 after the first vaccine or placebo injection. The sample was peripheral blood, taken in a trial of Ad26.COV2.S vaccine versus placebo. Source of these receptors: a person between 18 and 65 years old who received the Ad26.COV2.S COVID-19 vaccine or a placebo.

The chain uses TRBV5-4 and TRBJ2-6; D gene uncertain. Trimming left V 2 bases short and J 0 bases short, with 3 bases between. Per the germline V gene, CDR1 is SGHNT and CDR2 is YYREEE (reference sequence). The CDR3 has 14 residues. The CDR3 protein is CASSLISGANVLTF. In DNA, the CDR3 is TGTGCCAGCAGCTTAATCTCTGGGGCCAACGTCCTGACTTTC.

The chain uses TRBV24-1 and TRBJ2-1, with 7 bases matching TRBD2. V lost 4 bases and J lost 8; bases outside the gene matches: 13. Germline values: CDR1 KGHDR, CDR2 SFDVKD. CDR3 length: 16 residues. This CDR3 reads CATSDMTSPKLYEQFF. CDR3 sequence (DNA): TGTGCCACCAGTGACATGACTAGCCCTAAACTGTATGAGCAGTTCTTC.

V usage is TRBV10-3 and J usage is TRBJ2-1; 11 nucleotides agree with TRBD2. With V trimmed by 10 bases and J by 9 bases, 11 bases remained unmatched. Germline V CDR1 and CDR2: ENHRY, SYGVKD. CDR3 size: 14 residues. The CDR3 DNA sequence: TGTGCCACCTTAGCGGGAGGGCCGTCCGGTGAGCAGTTCTTC. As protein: CATLAGGPSGEQFF.

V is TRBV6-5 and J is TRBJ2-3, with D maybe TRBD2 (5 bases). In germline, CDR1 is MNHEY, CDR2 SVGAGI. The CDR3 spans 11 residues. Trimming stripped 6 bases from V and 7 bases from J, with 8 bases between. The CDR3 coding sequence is TGTGCCAGCAGCAACGGGAATACGCAGTATTTT. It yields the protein CASSNGNTQYF.

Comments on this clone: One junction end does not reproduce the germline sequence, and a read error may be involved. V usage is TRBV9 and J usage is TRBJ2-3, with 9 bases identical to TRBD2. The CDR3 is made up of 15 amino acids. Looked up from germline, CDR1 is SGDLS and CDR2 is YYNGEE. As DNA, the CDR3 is TGTGCCAGCACCGTAAGCGGGGGGTCCACAGATACGCAGTATTTT. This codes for CASTVSGGSTDTQYF. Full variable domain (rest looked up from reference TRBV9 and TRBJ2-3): DSGVTQTPKHLITATGQRVTLRCSPRSGDLSVYWYQQSLDQGLQFLIQYYNGEERAKGNILERFSAQQFPDLHSELNLSSLELGDSALYFCASTVSGGSTDTQYFGPGTRLTVL.

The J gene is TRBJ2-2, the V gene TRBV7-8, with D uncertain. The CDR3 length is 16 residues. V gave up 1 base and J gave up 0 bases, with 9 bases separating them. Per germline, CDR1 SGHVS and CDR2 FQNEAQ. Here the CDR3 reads CASSLDGYPNTGELFF. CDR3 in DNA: TGTGCCAGCAGCTTAGACGGGTACCCGAACACCGGGGAGCTGTTTTTT. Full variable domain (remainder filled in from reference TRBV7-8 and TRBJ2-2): GAGVSQSPRYKVAKRGQDVALRCDPISGHVSLFWYQQALGQGPEFLTYFQNEAQLDKSGLPSDRFFAERPEGSVSTLKIQRTQQEDSAVYLCASSLDGYPNTGELFFGEGSRLTVL.

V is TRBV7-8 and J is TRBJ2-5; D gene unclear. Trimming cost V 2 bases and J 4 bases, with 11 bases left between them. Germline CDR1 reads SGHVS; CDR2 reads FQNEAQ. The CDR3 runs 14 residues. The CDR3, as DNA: TGTGCCAGCAGCTTAACACCTTGGGGAGAGACCCAGTACTTC. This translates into CASSLTPWGETQYF. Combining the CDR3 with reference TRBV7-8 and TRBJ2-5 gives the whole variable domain GAGVSQSPRYKVAKRGQDVALRCDPISGHVSLFWYQQALGQGPEFLTYFQNEAQLDKSGLPSDRFFAERPEGSVSTLKIQRTQQEDSAVYLCASSLTPWGETQYFGPGTRLLVL.

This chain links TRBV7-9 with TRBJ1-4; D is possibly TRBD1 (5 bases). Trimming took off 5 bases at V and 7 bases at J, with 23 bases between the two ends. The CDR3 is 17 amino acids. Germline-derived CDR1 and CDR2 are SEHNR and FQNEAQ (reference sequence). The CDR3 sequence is CASSHGAGRTFGEKLFF. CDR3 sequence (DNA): TGTGCCAGCAGCCACGGGGCAGGGCGGACGTTTGGTGAAAAACTGTTTTTT. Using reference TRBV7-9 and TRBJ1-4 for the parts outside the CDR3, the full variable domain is DTGVSQNPRHKITKRGQNVTFRCDPISEHNRLYWYRQTLGQGPEFLTYFQNEAQLEKSRLLSDRFSAERPKGSFSTLEIQRTEQGDSAMYLCASSHGAGRTFGEKLFFGSGTQLSVL.

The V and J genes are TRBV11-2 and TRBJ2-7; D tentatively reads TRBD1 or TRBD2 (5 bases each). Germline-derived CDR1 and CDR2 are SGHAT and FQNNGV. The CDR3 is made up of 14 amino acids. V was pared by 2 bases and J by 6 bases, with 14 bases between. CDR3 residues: CASSLLPGTLEQYF. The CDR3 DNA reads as TGTGCCAGCAGCTTACTCCCAGGGACGCTCGAGCAGTACTTC.

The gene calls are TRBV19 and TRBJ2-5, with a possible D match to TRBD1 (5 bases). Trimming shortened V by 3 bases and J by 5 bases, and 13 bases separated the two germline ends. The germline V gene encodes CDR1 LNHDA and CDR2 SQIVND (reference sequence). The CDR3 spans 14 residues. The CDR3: CASSILKGSETQYF. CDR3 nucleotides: TGTGCCAGTAGTATTCTAAAGGGGTCGGAGACCCAGTACTTC.

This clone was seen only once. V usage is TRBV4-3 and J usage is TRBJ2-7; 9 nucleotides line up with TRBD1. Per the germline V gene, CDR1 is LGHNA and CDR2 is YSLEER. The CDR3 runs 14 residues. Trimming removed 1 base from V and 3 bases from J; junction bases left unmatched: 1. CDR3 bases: TGCGCCAGCAGCCAAGGGACAGGGGACTACGAGCAGTACTTC. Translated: CASSQGTGDYEQYF.

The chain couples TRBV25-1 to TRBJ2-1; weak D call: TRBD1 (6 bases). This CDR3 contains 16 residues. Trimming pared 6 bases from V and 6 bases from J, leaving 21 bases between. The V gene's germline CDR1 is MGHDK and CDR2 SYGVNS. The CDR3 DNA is TGTGCCAGCAGCGATGAACAGGGACCTGGGGGCAATGAGCAGTTCTTC. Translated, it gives CASSDEQGPGGNEQFF.

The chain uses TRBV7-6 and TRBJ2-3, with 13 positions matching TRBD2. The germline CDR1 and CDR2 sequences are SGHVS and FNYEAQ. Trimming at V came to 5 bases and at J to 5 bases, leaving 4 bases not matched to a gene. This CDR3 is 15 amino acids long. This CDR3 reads CASSTSGGEVDTQYF. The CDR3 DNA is TGTGCCAGCAGCACTAGCGGGGGGGAAGTAGATACGCAGTATTTT.

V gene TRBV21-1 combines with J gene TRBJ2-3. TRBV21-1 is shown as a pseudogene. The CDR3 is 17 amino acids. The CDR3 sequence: CASSKADKATGTDTQYF. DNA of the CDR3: TGTGCCAGCAGCAAAGCGGATAAAGCCACCGGCACAGATACGCAGTATTTT.